This paragraph reports one TCR beta chain. Its antigen is currently not known. Per-nucleotide qualities are absent, and no much larger clonotype sits a single base away. The entire amount of isolated RNA was reverse transcribed using the High Capacity cDNA Reverse Transcription Kit, so the sequenced TCRB transcripts were expressed ones. Naive, central memory and regulatory T cell samples underwent deep immunoSEQ sequencing, averaging roughly 3.4 million total reads per sample. After sorted cells were lysed in RLT buffer, RNA was extracted with DNase-treated RNeasy Micro or Mini kits, with the choice depending on cell number. Each cell subset was processed on its own to prevent cross-contamination, while patient and healthy donor samples were processed together. The immunoSEQ multiplex PCR was used to amplify TCRB sequences from cDNA, yielding 87-bp fragments that span the CDR3 region. Sequencing of the amplicons was performed on the Illumina HiSeq platform. Per the source publication's procedure: Synthetic template baselines were used to correct PCR bias computationally, reads within Hamming distance 2 were collapsed, and singletons that could not be merged were discarded. Reads were aligned against IMGT so that V, D and J genes, CDR3 length and insertions or deletions at six rearrangement sites could be assigned. Clonotype counts were normalized to sorted cell number within each subset before computing true diversity and Gini coefficients with the tcR R package. Repertoire sharing was quantified using the overlap coefficient calculated on TCRB nucleotide sequences. As a proxy for the pre-selection repertoire, out-of-frame TCRB sequences from naive cells were analyzed. As stored in TCRdb, this immuneACCESS dataset retains in-frame rearrangements with V and J assigned. A fraction of the clones does not appear; measured against another copy, unresolved V genes explain less than half of the discrepancy, and the remainder lacks a known reason. V, J and clone size reflect that table, while D and trimming were determined from the DNA. For this sample there are more than 300,000 clones; around an eighth appear just once. The ten largest clones capture 0.0095% to 0.013% of the sample.

This sample is drawn from a study of beta chain features in type 1 diabetes (dated by TCRdb to 2016 to 2019). Notes on the research overall: Mean age, gender distribution, total cell number and subset yield did not differ between patients and healthy donors. A total of roughly 100,000,000 sorted cells were examined across all samples, and the number of cells per subset was strongly correlated with RNA yield. The study compared the TCRB repertoires of sorted circulating CD4+ T cell subsets in recently diagnosed type 1 diabetes patients with those in matched healthy donors. Regulatory and stem cell-like memory subsets were obtained from only 8 patients and about 8 healthy donors, while naive and central memory subsets were obtained from all 28 donors. The paper's findings and limits, for the study overall: PCR might favor shorter templates, but patient and control samples were amplified and corrected together, so any skew would affect both groups equally. Naive, central memory and regulatory TCRB repertoires appeared to be more alike among patients than among healthy donors. Fewer insertions and more nucleotide deletions at VDJ recombination sites were observed in patients with type 1 diabetes, implying thymic rearrangement abnormalities. Only small numbers of individuals were included in the HLA sub-analyses, which left unresolved whether HLA type had any influence on TCRB rearrangement. Type 1 diabetes patients showed a moderate but significant shortening of TCRB CDR3 length in all four CD4+ subsets. Because cDNA was sequenced instead of genomic DNA, activated cells with high expression could be over-represented, although the groups did not differ in activation or CD3 levels.

From each donor, a single peripheral blood sample of around 0.12 L on average was drawn into heparinised tubes. Using a panel that included CD45RO, CCR7, CD25, CD127, CD95 and CD27, naive, central memory, regulatory and stem cell-like memory CD4+ T cells were sorted on a BD FACSAria II. A purity above 95% was achieved for all sorted populations. Right away, PBMCs were isolated by Lymphoprep density gradient centrifugation and were stained directly, with no culture step. To minimize batch effects, samples were stained and sorted in pairs, one healthy donor with one patient per experiment. The CDR3 starts with the cysteine, ends with the phenylalanine, and has 15 residues. Solely the CDR3 DNA is kept, with 45 bases framed from the first base. V is clipped by 7 bases and J by 2 bases, and the sequence between their germline boundaries is 12 bases long. Sequences MDHEN (CDR1) and SYDVKM (CDR2) are obtained from the germline V gene.

The chain employs TRBV28 and TRBJ2-6; the D gene assignment is ambiguous. This TCR was sampled from a woman aged 18-29 years with type 1 diabetes. Source material: naive CD4+ T cells from blood. The sample's cell subset or site label is to be understood as: true naive CD4+ T cells. CDR3 loop: CASINTGTGANVLTF. The sequence in DNA is TGTGCCAGCATTAACACGGGTACTGGGGCCAACGTCCTGACTTTC.